The entry below gives a single T cell receptor beta chain sequence along with its context. Its antigen is still unknown. No clone much larger than this one lies a single base away; base qualities are absent. This sample is part of a study of regulatory T cells in long-lasting Graves disease (dated by TCRdb to the early 2020s). Turning to the overall study: Persistent Graves' disease was defined as persistently positive TSH receptor autoantibodies together with antithyroid drug treatment for over 5 years. The study was conducted in China and was registered as a clinical trial. Patients with persistent Graves' disease were compared with patients with newly diagnosed Graves' disease using TCR sequencing and RNA sequencing of peripheral blood. A total of 33 samples underwent TCR sequencing, from about 13 patients with persistent Graves' disease and 20 or so patients with newly diagnosed Graves' disease. Persistent Graves' disease patients in the clinical cohort had taken antithyroid drugs for around 11 years on average. Findings and caveats that apply to the study as a whole: Compared with newly diagnosed patients, patients with persistent Graves' disease had lower TCR Shannon entropy and fewer highly expanded clones, which suggests clonal expansion. A larger number of public clonotypes was shared among persistent patients (approximately 2,600) than among newly diagnosed patients (approximately 1,000). Peripheral blood alone was examined, since thyroid tissue, which constituted the primary lesion, could not be accessed. Sequencing and analysis were limited to the TCR beta chain. As a limitation, the authors acknowledged that the small sample size may reduce accuracy.

The time point label corresponds to: persistent/refractory GD, antithyroid drugs over 5 years with positive TRAb. For both TCR sequencing and RNA sequencing, RNA was extracted from PBMCs in TRIzol. The diagnosis of Graves' disease followed American Thyroid Association guidelines. Patients were recruited from an endocrinology department in Xi'an, China. Each patient gave approximately 10 milliliters of peripheral blood, collected in an EDTA anticoagulant tube. PBMCs were isolated by Ficoll Paque Plus density gradient separation without further T cell sorting. An Agilent 2100 Bioanalyzer and agarose gel were used to check RNA quality, and a NanoDrop 2000 was used to measure RNA concentration. The library came from multiplex PCR. Sequencer: Illumina HiSeq 4000. To build TCR beta libraries, CDR3 regions were amplified by Arm-PCR using iRepertoire HTBI primers. Before sequencing, the PCR products went through gel purification. Per the source publication's procedure: Gene usage analysis of CDR3 amino acid clonotypes relied on the roughly 64 TRBV and 13 to 15 TRBJ segments identified across samples. COPE and FqMerger were used to merge filtered high-quality paired reads into contigs. Contigs were aligned with BLAST to IMGT TRBV, TRBD and TRBJ reference genes, and CDR3 was defined per IMGT. Highly expanded clones were defined as clonotypes with a frequency above 0.1%. Repertoire diversity was measured by Shannon entropy, and V-J evenness by the Gini coefficient. A clonotype found in more than one individual was treated as public. TCRdb cleaned the public reads at Q25 with fastp, built clones with MiXCR and kept in-frame beta chains. A single entry per CDR3 protein holds the most common genes and DNA from its merged rows. What appears here as the V and J calls and clone size reflects TCRdb's work, not the paper's. In this sample the table shows approximately 350,000 distinct CDR3 sequences, less than 30% of which occur a single time. Together, the top ten hold around 30% of the sample.

Here the sequenced sample was peripheral blood mononuclear cells (PBMCs), taken when the disease was refractory, from a patient treated with antithyroid drugs. The source is a woman aged 40 to 50 with Graves disease. Donor details come from another sample of the same person, matched by shared clones.

The encoded CDR3 is CASSLALAGGNGELFF. The sequence in DNA is TGTGCCAGCAGTTTAGCGCTAGCGGGAGGGAACGGGGAGCTGTTTTTT. The rearrangement joined TRBV28 to TRBJ2-2; 12 bases in between match TRBD2. The germline V gene provides CDR1 MDHEN and CDR2 SYDVKM. From the cysteine through the phenylalanine, the CDR3 covers 16 amino acids. Kept here is only the CDR3 DNA, which spans 48 bases and is read in frame from base 1. Trimming removed 2 bases from V and 7 bases from J; the gene matches leave 5 bases unexplained.